The 9 T cell receptor beta chains in this list originate from one sample, sequenced in a study of cytomegalovirus exposure and HLA in healthy donors. Primers: 60 Vbeta forward and 13 Jbeta reverse. TCRdb's copy holds only in-frame clones and misses some; the assay was immunoSEQ multiplex PCR. The table shows approximately 80,000 clones, with 70% to 80% occurring only once. Sequenced input: PBMCs. The receptors originated from a young man in good health and CMV-seropositive.

The chain carries TRBV5-1 and TRBJ2-7, with 9 bases identical to TRBD1. Germline V gene data show CDR1 as SGHRS and CDR2 as YFSETQ. Losses at the gene ends were 4 bases for V and 2 bases for J; bases not matched to a gene: 4. The CDR3 is made up of 14 amino acids. In nucleotides, the CDR3 is TGCGCCAGCAGCGCCGGACAGGGGCCCTACGAGCAGTACTTC. Amino acid sequence: CASSAGQGPYEQYF.

The chain carries TRBV9 and TRBJ2-3; a possible D gene is TRBD2 (6 bases). V lost 7 bases and J 2 bases, leaving 11 bases between the germline ends. The CDR3 consists of 13 residues. Germline V CDR1 and CDR2: SGDLS, YYNGEE. This chain's CDR3 is CASGRITTDTQYF. CDR3 coding DNA: TGTGCCAGCGGGAGGATTACCACAGATACGCAGTATTTT.

The V gene is TRBV28, the J gene TRBJ2-5; 12 positions agree with TRBD2. The CDR3 is 13 amino acids. After removal of 11 bases from V and 2 bases from J, the junction contained 3 bases not matched to a gene. CDR1 and CDR2 (germline): MDHEN, SYDVKM. The CDR3, as DNA: TGTGCCGCTAGCGGGGGGGGTCAAGAGACCCAGTACTTC. Amino acid sequence: CAASGGGQETQYF.

The genes are TRBV7-2 and TRBJ2-7; a weak D match, TRBD1 (5 bases). The V end lost 7 bases, the J end lost 3 bases, and 13 bases lay between the germline ends. The length of the CDR3 is 13 residues. CDR1 and CDR2 from the germline V gene are SGHTA and FQGNSA. The CDR3 reads CASNPTGRYEQYF. The CDR3 bases are TGTGCCAGCAACCCTACAGGTCGCTACGAGCAGTACTTC.

This sequence joins TRBV5-4 and TRBJ2-2; the D gene is possibly TRBD2 (5 bases). Germline V gene data show CDR1 as SGHNT and CDR2 as YYREEE (reference sequence). The length of the CDR3 is 15 residues. V lost 0 bases and J 4 bases, leaving 10 bases between the germline ends. CDR3 loop: CASSLGPRGTGELFF. The CDR3 bases are TGTGCCAGCAGCTTGGGCCCTCGGGGCACCGGGGAGCTGTTTTTT.

There are a few counts of this clone. The V gene is TRBV6-4, the J gene TRBJ2-5; 14 bases line up with TRBD2. Germline V gives CDR1 MRHNA, CDR2 SNTAGT. V was pared by 6 bases and J by 1 base, with 4 bases of the junction left unmatched. This CDR3 is built from 16 residues. CDR3 loop: CASSAGLAGGQETQYF. In nucleotides, the CDR3 is TGTGCCAGCAGCGCTGGACTAGCGGGGGGCCAAGAGACCCAGTACTTC.

This clone was found a few times. The chain is built from TRBV4-3 and TRBJ1-1, with TRBD1 as a possible D gene (5 bases). Trimming pared 4 bases from V and 7 bases from J, leaving 7 bases between. The CDR3 consists of 11 residues. Germline CDR1 and CDR2: LGHNA and YSLEER. The chain's CDR3 is CASSLGGEAFF. In nucleotides, the CDR3 is TGCGCCAGCAGCCTCGGGGGTGAAGCTTTCTTT.

CDR3 nucleotide sequence: TGTGCTAGTGGTTTAGGGACTAGCGGGAGTGCTGGCGATGAGCAGTTCTTC. Protein product: CASGLGTSGSAGDEQFF. The chain is built from TRBV12-5 and TRBJ2-1; 14 bases are shared with TRBD2. The CDR3 sequence is 17 residues long. The trim removed 3 bases at V and 8 bases at J, leaving 9 bases unmatched. Per the germline V gene, CDR1 is LGHNT and CDR2 is FRNRAP.

The chain uses TRBV6-5 and TRBJ2-1, with TRBD2 identical over 8 bases. Germline trimming cut 5 bases from V and 9 bases from J; bases unmatched to any gene: 3. Germline V gene sequence: CDR1 MNHEY, CDR2 SVGAGI. This CDR3 is built from 12 residues. The CDR3 sequence: CASSISGGEQFF. In DNA, the CDR3 is TGTGCCAGCAGTATCAGCGGGGGTGAGCAGTTCTTC.